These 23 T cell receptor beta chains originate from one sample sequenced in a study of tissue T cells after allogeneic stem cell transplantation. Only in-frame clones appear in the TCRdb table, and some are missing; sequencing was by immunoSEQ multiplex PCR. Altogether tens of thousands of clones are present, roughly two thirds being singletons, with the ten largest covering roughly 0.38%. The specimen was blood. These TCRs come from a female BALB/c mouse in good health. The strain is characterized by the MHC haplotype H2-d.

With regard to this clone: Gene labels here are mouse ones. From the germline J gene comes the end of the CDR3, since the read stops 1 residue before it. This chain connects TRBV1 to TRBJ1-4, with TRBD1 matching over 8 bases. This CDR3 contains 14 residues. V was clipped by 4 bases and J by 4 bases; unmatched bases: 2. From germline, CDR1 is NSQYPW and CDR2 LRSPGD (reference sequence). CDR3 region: CTCSGTGFNERLFF. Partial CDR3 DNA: TGCACCTGCAGTGGGACAGGGTTCAACGAAAGATTATTT.

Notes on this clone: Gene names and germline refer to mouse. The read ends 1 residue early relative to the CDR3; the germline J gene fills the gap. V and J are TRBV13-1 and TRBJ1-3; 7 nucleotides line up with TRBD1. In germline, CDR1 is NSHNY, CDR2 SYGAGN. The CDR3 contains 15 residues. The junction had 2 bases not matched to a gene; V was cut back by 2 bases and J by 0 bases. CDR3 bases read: TGTGCCAGCAGTGAGGGGGACAGTTCTGGAAATACGCTCTAT. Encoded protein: CASSEGDSSGNTLY. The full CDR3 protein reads CASSEGDSSGNTLYF.

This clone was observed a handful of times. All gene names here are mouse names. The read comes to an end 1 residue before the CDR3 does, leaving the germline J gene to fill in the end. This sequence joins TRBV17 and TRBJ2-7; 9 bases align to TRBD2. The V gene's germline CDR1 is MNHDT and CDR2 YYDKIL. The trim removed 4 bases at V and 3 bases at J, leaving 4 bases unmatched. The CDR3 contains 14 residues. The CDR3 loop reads CASSTSGGGYEQYF. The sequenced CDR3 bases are TGTGCTAGCAGTACCTCTGGGGGGGGCTATGAACAGTAC.

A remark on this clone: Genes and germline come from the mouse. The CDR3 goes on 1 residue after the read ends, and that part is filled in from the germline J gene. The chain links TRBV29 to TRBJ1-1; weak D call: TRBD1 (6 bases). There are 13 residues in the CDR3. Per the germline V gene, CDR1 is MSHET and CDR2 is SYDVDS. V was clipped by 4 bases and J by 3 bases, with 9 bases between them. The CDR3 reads CASSSRQDTEVFF. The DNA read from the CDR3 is TGTGCTAGCAGTTCCCGACAGGACACAGAAGTCTTC.

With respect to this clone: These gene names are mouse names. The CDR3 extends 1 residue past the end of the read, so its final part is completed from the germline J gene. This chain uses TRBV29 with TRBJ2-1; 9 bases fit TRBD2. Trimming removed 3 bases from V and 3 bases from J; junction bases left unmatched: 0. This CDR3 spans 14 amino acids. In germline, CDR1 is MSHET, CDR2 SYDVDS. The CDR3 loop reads CASSFWGGYAEQFF. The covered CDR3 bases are TGTGCTAGCAGTTTCTGGGGGGGCTATGCTGAGCAGTTC.

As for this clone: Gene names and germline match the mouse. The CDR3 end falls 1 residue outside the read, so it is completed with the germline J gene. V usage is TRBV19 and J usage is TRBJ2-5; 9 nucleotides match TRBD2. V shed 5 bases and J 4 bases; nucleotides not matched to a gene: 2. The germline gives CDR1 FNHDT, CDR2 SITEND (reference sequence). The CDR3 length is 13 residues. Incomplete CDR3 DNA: TGTGCCAGCAGCCGACTGGGGGAAGACACCCAGTAC. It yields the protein CASSRLGEDTQY. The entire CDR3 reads CASSRLGEDTQYF.

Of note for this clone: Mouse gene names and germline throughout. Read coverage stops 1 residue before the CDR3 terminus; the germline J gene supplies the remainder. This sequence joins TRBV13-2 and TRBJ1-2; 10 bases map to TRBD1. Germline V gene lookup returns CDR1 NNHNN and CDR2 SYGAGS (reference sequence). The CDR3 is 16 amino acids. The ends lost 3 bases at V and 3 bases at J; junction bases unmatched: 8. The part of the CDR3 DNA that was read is TGTGCCAGCGGTGTCGACCGGGACAGGGGTTACTCCGACTACACC. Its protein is CASGVDRDRGYSDYT. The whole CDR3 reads CASGVDRDRGYSDYTF.

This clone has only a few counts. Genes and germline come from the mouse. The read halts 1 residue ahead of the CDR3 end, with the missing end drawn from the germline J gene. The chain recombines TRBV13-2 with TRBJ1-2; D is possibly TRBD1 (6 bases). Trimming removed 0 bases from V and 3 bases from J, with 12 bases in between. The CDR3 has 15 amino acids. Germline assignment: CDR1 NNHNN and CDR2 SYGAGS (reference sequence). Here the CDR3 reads CASGDAGGQDSDYTF. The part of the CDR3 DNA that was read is TGTGCCAGCGGTGATGCGGGGGGGCAGGACTCCGACTACACC.

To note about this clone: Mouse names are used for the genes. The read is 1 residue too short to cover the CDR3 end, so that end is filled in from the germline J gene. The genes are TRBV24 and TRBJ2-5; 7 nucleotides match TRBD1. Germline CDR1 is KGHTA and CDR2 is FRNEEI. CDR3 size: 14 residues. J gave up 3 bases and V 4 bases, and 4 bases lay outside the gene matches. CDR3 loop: CASSPMGQQDTQYF. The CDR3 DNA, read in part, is TGTGCCAGCAGTCCCATGGGACAGCAAGACACCCAGTAC.

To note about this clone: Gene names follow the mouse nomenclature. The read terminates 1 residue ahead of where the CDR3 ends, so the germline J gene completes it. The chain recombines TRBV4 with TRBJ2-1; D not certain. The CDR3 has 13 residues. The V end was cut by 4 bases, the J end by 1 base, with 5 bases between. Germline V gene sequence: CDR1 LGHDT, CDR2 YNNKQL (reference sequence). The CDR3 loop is CASSSENYAEQFF. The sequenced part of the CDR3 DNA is TGTGCCAGCAGCTCCGAGAACTATGCTGAGCAGTTC.

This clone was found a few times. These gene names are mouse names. Partial CDR3 DNA: TGTGGTGCTAGGGATCGACAGGGGTCCAACGAAAGATTATTT. Its translation is CGARDRQGSNERLF. The entire CDR3 is CGARDRQGSNERLFF. V usage is TRBV20 and J usage is TRBJ1-4; 8 bases are shared with TRBD1. The CDR3 end falls 1 residue outside the read, so it is completed with the germline J gene. Germline CDR1 reads GFQATS; CDR2 reads STVNSAI. This CDR3 region has 15 residues. V lost 0 bases, J lost 2 bases, and 2 bases stayed unmatched.

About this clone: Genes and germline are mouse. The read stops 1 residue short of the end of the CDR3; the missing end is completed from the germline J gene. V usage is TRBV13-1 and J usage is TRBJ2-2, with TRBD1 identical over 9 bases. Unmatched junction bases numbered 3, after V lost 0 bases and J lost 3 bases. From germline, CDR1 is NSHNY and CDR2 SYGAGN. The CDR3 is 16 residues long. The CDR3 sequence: CASSDVDRGDTGQLYF. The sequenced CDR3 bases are TGTGCCAGCAGTGATGTCGACAGGGGGGACACCGGGCAGCTCTAC.

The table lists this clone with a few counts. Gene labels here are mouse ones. Incomplete CDR3 DNA: TGTGCCAGCGGTGTCTGGCCGTATGAACAGTAC. It encodes CASGVWPYEQY. The full CDR3 protein is CASGVWPYEQYF. This chain connects TRBV13-2 to TRBJ2-7; D is unclear. The DNA ends 1 residue before the CDR3 does, and the rest of the CDR3 is filled in from the germline J gene. Germline V gene lookup returns CDR1 NNHNN and CDR2 SYGAGS (reference sequence). V shed 3 bases and J shed 4 bases, with 8 bases lying between them. The CDR3 extends over 12 amino acids.

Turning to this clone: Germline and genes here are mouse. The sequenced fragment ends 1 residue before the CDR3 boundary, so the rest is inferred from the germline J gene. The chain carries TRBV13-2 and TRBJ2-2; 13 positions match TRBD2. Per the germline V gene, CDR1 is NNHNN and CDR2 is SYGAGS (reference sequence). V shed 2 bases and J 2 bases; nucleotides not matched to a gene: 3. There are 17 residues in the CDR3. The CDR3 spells CASGDGLGGRNTGQLYF. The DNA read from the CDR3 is TGTGCCAGCGGTGACGGACTGGGGGGGCGTAACACCGGGCAGCTCTAC.

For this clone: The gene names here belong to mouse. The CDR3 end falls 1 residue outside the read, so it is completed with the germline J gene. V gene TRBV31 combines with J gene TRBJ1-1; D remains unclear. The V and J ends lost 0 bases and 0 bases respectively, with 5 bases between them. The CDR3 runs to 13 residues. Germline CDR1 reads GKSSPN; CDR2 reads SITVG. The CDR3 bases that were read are TGTGCCTGGAGTCTAGCCACAAACACAGAAGTCTTC. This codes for CAWSLATNTEVF. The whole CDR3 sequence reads CAWSLATNTEVFF. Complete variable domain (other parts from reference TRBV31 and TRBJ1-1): AQTIHQWPVAEIKAVGSPLSLGCTIKGKSSPNLYWYWQATGGTLQQLFYSITVGQVESVVQLNLSASRPKDDQFILSTEKLLLSHSGFYLCAWSLATNTEVFFGKGTRLTVV.

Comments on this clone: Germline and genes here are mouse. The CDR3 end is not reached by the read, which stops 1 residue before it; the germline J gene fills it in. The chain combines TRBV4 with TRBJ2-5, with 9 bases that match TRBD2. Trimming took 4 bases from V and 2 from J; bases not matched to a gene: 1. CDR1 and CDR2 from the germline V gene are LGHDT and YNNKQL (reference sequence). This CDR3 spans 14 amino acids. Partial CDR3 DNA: TGTGCCAGCAGCTCCTGGGGGGGCCAAGACACCCAGTAC. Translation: CASSSWGGQDTQY. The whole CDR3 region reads CASSSWGGQDTQYF. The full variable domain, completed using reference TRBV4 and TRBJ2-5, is ETAVFQTPNYHVTQVGNEVSFNCKQTLGHDTMYWYKQDSKKLLKIMFSYNNKQLIVNETVPRRFSPQSSDKAHLNLRIKSVEPEDSAVYLCASSSWGGQDTQYFGPGTRLLVL.

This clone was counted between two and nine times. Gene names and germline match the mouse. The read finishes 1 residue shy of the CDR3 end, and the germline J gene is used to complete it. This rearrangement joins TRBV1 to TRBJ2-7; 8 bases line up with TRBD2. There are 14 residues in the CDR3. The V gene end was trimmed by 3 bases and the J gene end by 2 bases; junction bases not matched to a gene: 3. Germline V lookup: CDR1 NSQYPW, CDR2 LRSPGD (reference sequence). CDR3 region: CTCSAVGGAYEQYF. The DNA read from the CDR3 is TGCACCTGCAGTGCCGTGGGGGGGGCCTATGAACAGTAC.

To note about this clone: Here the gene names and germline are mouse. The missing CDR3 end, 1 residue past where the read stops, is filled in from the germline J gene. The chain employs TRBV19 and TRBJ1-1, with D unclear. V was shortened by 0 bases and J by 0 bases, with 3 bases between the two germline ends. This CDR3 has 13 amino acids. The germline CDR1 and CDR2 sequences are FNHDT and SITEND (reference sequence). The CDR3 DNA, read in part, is TGTGCCAGCAGTATAGATGCAAACACAGAAGTCTTC. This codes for CASSIDANTEVF. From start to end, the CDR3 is CASSIDANTEVFF.

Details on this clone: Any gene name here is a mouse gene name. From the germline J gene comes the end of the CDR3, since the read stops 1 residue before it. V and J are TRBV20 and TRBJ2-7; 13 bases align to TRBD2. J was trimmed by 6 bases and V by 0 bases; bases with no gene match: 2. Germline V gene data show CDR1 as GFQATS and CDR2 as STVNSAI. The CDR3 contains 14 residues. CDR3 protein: CGARDRTGGAEQYF. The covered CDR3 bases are TGTGGTGCTAGGGATCGGACTGGGGGGGCTGAACAGTAC.

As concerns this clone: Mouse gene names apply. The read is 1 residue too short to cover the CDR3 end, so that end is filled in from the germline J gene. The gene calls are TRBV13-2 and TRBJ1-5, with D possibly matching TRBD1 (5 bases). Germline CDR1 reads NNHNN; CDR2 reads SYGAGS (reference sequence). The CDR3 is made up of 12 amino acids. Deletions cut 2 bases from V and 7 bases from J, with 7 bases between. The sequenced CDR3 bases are TGTGCCAGCGGTGACAGGGAGCAGGCTCCGCTT. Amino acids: CASGDREQAPL. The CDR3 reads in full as CASGDREQAPLF.

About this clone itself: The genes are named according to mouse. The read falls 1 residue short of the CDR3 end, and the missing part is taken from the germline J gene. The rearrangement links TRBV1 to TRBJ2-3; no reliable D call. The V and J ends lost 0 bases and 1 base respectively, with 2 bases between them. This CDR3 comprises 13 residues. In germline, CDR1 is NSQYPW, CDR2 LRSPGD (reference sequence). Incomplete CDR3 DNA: TGCACCTGCAGTGCAGATGGTGCAGAAACGCTGTAT. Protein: CTCSADGAETLY. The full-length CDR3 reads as CTCSADGAETLYF.

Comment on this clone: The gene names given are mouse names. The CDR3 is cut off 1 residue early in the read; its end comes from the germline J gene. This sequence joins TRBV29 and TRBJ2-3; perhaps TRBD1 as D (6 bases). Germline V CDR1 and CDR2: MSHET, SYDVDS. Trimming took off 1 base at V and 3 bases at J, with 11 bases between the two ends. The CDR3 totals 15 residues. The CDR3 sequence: CASSLYRVGAETLYF. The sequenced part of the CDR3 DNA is TGTGCTAGCAGTTTATACAGGGTTGGGGCAGAAACGCTGTAT.

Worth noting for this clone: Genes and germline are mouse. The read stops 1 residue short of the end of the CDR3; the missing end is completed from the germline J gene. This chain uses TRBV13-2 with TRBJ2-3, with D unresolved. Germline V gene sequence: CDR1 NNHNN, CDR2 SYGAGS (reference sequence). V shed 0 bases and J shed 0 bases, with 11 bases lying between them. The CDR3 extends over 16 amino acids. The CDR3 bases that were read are TGTGCCAGCGGTGATGCTAAGGGTCCTAGTGCAGAAACGCTGTAT. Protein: CASGDAKGPSAETLY. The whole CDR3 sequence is CASGDAKGPSAETLYF.